Listed below are T cell receptor beta chains from one sample, sequenced in a study of blood T cell repertoires in COVID-19. Measured with immunoSEQ multiplex PCR; TCRdb has only the in-frame clones, and not every one. Of about 170,000 clones in the sample, 87% are singletons; the top ten hold 3.7%. Sequencing input: peripheral blood. All receptors derive from a man aged 18 to 30 with active or convalescent COVID-19. The CDR3 runs from the conserved cysteine through the conserved F or W. D genes are given only for firm matches. Size tells how often a clone was seen (once, few, many) or the class of an expanded clone, and some rows leave it out.

abundance	d_gene	len	j_gene	v_gene	CDR3aa	CDR3nt
.	TRBD1	14	TRBJ2-1	TRBV24-1	CATSDSGQGYEQFF	TGTGCCACCAGTGATTCCGGACAGGGCTATGAGCAGTTCTTC
.	.	14	TRBJ1-1	TRBV29-1	CSVGLQGMNTEAFF	TGCAGCGTAGGACTCCAGGGGATGAACACTGAAGCTTTCTTT
.	TRBD1	14	TRBJ2-1	TRBV6-1	CASSEGQGAWEQFF	TGTGCCAGCAGTGAGGGACAGGGGGCATGGGAGCAGTTCTTC
.	.	14	TRBJ1-1	TRBV5-1	CASSLGQTLTEAFF	TGCGCCAGCAGCTTGGGACAGACGTTGACTGAAGCTTTCTTT
.	.	15	TRBJ1-4	TRBV19	CASSKEAGPGEKLFF	TGTGCCAGTAGCAAAGAGGCAGGGCCAGGGGAAAAACTGTTTTTT
once	TRBD2	18	TRBJ2-1	TRBV15	CATSRDGSGRVIYNEQFF	TGTGCCACCAGCAGAGATGGGAGCGGGAGGGTGATCTACAATGAGCAGTTCTTC
.	TRBD2	15	TRBJ2-3	TRBV7-2	CASRGSGISTDTQYF	TGTGCCAGCAGAGGTAGCGGGATCTCCACAGATACGCAGTATTTT
.	.	13	TRBJ2-5	TRBV4-3	CASRLGPLRDQYF	TGCGCCAGCAGGCTAGGACCCTTGCGGGACCAGTACTTC
.	.	14	TRBJ1-5	TRBV29-1	CSASGTTGNQPQHF	TGCAGCGCATCCGGAACCACAGGCAATCAGCCCCAGCATTTT
.	TRBD1	16	TRBJ1-6	TRBV6-6	CASSYDPGGWNSPLHF	TGTGCCAGCAGTTACGATCCAGGGGGCTGGAATTCACCCCTCCACTTT
.	.	14	TRBJ1-3	TRBV27	CASREGGTGNTIYF	TGTGCCAGCCGAGAGGGGGGGACTGGAAACACCATATATTTT
.	TRBD1	16	TRBJ2-7	TRBV6-2/TRBV6-3	CASSYSLGTASYEQYF	TGTGCCAGCAGTTACTCACTCGGGACAGCCTCCTACGAGCAGTACTTC
.	.	13	TRBJ2-1	TRBV11-2	CASSAQGANEQFF	TGTGCCAGCAGCGCACAGGGAGCAAATGAGCAGTTCTTC
.	TRBD1	14	TRBJ1-3	TRBV9	CASSATGTGNTIYF	TGTGCCAGCAGCGCGACAGGGACTGGAAACACCATATATTTT
.	.	11	TRBJ2-7	TRBV13	CASSLNSEQYF	TGTGCCAGCAGCTTGAACAGCGAGCAGTACTTC
few	TRBD1	16	TRBJ2-3	TRBV10-3	CAISEVGQGLGDTQYF	TGTGCCATCAGTGAGGTCGGACAGGGCCTCGGGGATACGCAGTATTTT
.	TRBD1	20	TRBJ1-6	TRBV7-9	CASTKEPTGTGTSGNSPLHF	TGTGCCAGCACCAAAGAACCCACCGGGACAGGGACATCGGGGAATTCACCCCTCCACTTT
.	.	16	TRBJ1-4	TRBV13	CASSFDGGKKREKLFF	TGTGCCAGCAGCTTCGATGGGGGCAAAAAAAGAGAAAAACTGTTTTTT
once	.	13	TRBJ2-1	TRBV3-1/TRBV3-2	CASSQVSVHEQFF	TGTGCCAGCAGCCAAGTCTCGGTCCATGAGCAGTTCTTC
.	TRBD1	15	TRBJ1-1	TRBV29-1	CSVEDGQGRVTEAFF	TGCAGCGTTGAAGACGGACAGGGAAGGGTCACTGAAGCTTTCTTT
.	.	15	TRBJ2-3	TRBV2	CASSAGGGTTDTQYF	TGTGCCAGCAGCGCCGGCGGAGGGACCACAGATACGCAGTATTTT
.	.	15	TRBJ1-2	TRBV19	CASSIDLRPGYGYTF	TGTGCCAGTAGTATAGATCTTAGGCCGGGGTATGGCTACACCTTC
few	.	17	TRBJ2-1	TRBV27	CASSSTPNDAAYNEQFF	TGTGCCAGCAGCTCAACCCCTAACGATGCGGCCTACAATGAGCAGTTCTTC
few	TRBD1	15	TRBJ2-1	TRBV5-4	CASSPGQESYNEQFF	TGTGCCAGCAGCCCAGGACAGGAATCCTACAATGAGCAGTTCTTC
.	TRBD2	14	TRBJ2-3	TRBV6-6	CASCLGRGTDTQYF	TGTGCCAGTTGCCTTGGGAGGGGCACAGATACGCAGTATTTT
.	.	13	TRBJ2-7	TRBV19	CASSTGTSYEQYF	TGTGCCAGCTCGACAGGAACCAGCTACGAGCAGTACTTC
.	.	13	TRBJ1-1	TRBV19	CASSTSGTLEAFF	TGTGCCAGTAGTACCTCCGGGACACTTGAAGCTTTCTTT
once	TRBD2	13	TRBJ2-7	TRBV27	CATGLAFPYEQYF	TGTGCCACGGGACTAGCCTTCCCCTACGAGCAGTACTTC
.	TRBD1	13	TRBJ1-1	TRBV15	CATRETGATEAFF	TGTGCCACCAGGGAAACAGGGGCCACTGAAGCTTTCTTT
once	.	16	TRBJ1-2	TRBV18	CASSPGEAERAYGYTF	TGTGCCAGCTCACCAGGGGAGGCCGAAAGAGCCTATGGCTACACCTTC
.	TRBD2	15	TRBJ2-1	TRBV24-1	CATSPGLAGGREQFF	TGTGCCACCAGCCCGGGACTAGCGGGGGGCAGAGAGCAGTTCTTC
.	TRBD2	14	TRBJ2-1	TRBV4-2	CASRGGLGNNEQFF	TGTGCCAGCCGAGGGGGACTAGGAAACAATGAGCAGTTCTTC
.	TRBD1	15	TRBJ1-2	TRBV7-9	CASSLITGGMDGYTF	TGTGCCAGCAGCTTAATTACAGGGGGCATGGATGGCTACACCTTC
.	.	13	TRBJ1-1	TRBV12-3/TRBV12-4	CASSLGPNTEAFF	TGTGCCAGCAGCCTTGGGCCAAACACTGAAGCTTTCTTT
few	.	13	TRBJ1-2	TRBV6-6	CASSSEEALGYTF	TGTGCCAGCAGTTCTGAGGAAGCCCTTGGCTACACCTTC
.	TRBD1	15	TRBJ2-1	TRBV7-2	CASSLAQGVYNEQFF	TGTGCCAGCAGCTTAGCTCAGGGGGTTTACAATGAGCAGTTCTTC
.	.	13	TRBJ2-3	TRBV2	CASSEVMYSTQYF	TGTGCCAGCAGTGAAGTTATGTATAGTACGCAGTATTTT
.	.	13	TRBJ1-1	TRBV6-5	CASSLNSNTEAFF	TGTGCCAGCAGCCTCAACTCGAACACTGAAGCTTTCTTT
.	TRBD1	15	TRBJ1-1	TRBV18	CASSPRTGENTEAFF	TGTGCCAGCTCACCACGGACAGGGGAGAACACTGAAGCTTTCTTT
.	TRBD1	15	TRBJ1-2	TRBV19	CASSPGQGKGYGYTF	TGTGCCAGTAGCCCGGGACAGGGGAAAGGCTATGGCTACACCTTC
.	.	17	TRBJ2-1	TRBV6-2/TRBV6-3	CASSYPQRASSYNEQFF	TGTGCCAGCAGTTACCCTCAGCGGGCTAGCTCCTACAATGAGCAGTTCTTC
.	TRBD2	16	TRBJ2-3	TRBV7-8	CASSLRTSDGTDTQYF	TGTGCCAGCAGCTTAAGGACTAGCGATGGCACAGATACGCAGTATTTT
.	.	12	TRBJ2-3	TRBV7-9	CASSFTRGTQYF	TGTGCCAGCAGCTTTACCCGGGGTACGCAGTATTTT
.	TRBD1	16	TRBJ1-2	TRBV15	CATSRVSGTGGYGYTF	TGTGCCACCAGCAGGGTTTCCGGGACAGGTGGCTATGGCTACACCTTC
.	.	13	TRBJ1-5	TRBV27	CASSFGRAQPQHF	TGTGCCAGCAGTTTTGGCAGGGCTCAGCCCCAGCATTTT
.	TRBD1	15	TRBJ1-2	TRBV2	CASSENSGGSYGYTF	TGTGCCAGCAGTGAAAATTCAGGGGGGTCCTATGGCTACACCTTC
.	.	11	TRBJ2-7	TRBV12-3/TRBV12-4	CASRGLYEQYF	TGTGCCAGCAGAGGACTCTACGAGCAGTACTTC
.	TRBD1	15	TRBJ2-7	TRBV11-3	CASSSRDRLPYEQYF	TGTGCCAGCAGCTCCCGGGACAGGCTTCCCTACGAGCAGTACTTC